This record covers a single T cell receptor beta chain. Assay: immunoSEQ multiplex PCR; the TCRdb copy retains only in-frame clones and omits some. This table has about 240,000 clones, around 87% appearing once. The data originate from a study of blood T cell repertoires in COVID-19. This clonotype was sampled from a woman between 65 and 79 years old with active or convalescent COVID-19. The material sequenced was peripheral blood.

CDR3 sequence reads: CATRGTGSGYGYTF. The DNA of the CDR3 is TGTGCCACACGCGGGACAGGGAGCGGCTATGGCTACACCTTC. The chain couples TRBV24-1 to TRBJ1-2; 9 nucleotides align to TRBD1. The V gene's germline CDR1 is KGHDR and CDR2 SFDVKD. Trimming removed 10 bases from V and 4 bases from J; junction bases left unmatched: 9. The CDR3 sequence is 14 residues long.